This is a list of T cell receptor beta chains from one sample in a study of OX40 agonist ivuxolimab in advanced cancers. Some clones are missing from TCRdb's copy, which holds only in-frame ones; the method was immunoSEQ multiplex PCR. This table holds about 65,000 clones, about nine tenths found once. The specimen comprised CD4+ or CD8+ T cells sorted from blood, sampled in a trial of the OX40 agonist ivuxolimab. The receptors were sampled from an adult with an advanced solid tumor such as melanoma, head and neck, liver or kidney cancer. Both conserved end residues are part of each CDR3. A D gene is named only where the DNA matches it firmly. Size is omitted from some rows. Given values are once, few, many or a class for expanded clones.

TRBV5-5	once	TRBJ2-5	NA	TGTGCCAGCAGCTTGAACAGTATACAAGAGACCCAGTACTTC	CASSLNSIQETQYF
TRBV7-3	NA	TRBJ2-2	TRBD1	TGTGCCAGCAGCTTAGGGGGACAGGGGAACACCGGGGAGCTGTTTTTT	CASSLGGQGNTGELFF
TRBV7-2	NA	TRBJ2-2	NA	TGTGCCAGCAGCTCCGACAGCCATAGCGGGGAGCTGTTTTTT	CASSSDSHSGELFF
TRBV28	NA	TRBJ1-4	TRBD1	TGTGCCAGCATGGGACAGGGCCTAGGAAAACTGTTTTTT	CASMGQGLGKLFF
TRBV7-2	NA	TRBJ2-5	NA	TGTGCCAGCAGTCAAACCAGGGAGAGGGAGACCCAGTACTTC	CASSQTRERETQYF
TRBV7-9	NA	TRBJ2-3	NA	TGTGCCAGCAGCTCAGGGGCTCCCAGCACAGATACGCAGTATTTT	CASSSGAPSTDTQYF
TRBV28	NA	TRBJ2-6	TRBD2	TGTGCCAGCAGTGGGCATAGCGGGAGGCGGAGGGGGGCCAACGTCCTGACTTTC	CASSGHSGRRRGANVLTF
TRBV18	NA	TRBJ2-7	NA	TGTGCCAGCTCACCTTCCTCGCTAGGGGGCGAGCAGTACTTC	CASSPSSLGGEQYF
TRBV7-8	NA	TRBJ2-7	NA	TGTGCCAGCAGCTTAGCTGCTCCCGAGCAGTACTTC	CASSLAAPEQYF
TRBV6-1	NA	TRBJ1-1	TRBD1	TGTGCCAGCAGTGATCTTGACAGGGTTACTGAAGCTTTCTTT	CASSDLDRVTEAFF
TRBV5-6	NA	TRBJ2-3	TRBD1	TGTGCCAGCAGCTTGTCAAGGGACAGACTCACAGATACGCAGTATTTT	CASSLSRDRLTDTQYF
TRBV28	NA	TRBJ1-5	NA	TGTGCCAGCACCTATAGAGGTGCTAATAGCAATCAGCCCCAGCATTTT	CASTYRGANSNQPQHF
TRBV5-8	NA	TRBJ1-4	NA	TGTGCCAGCGGCTTAGCAGGGTGGGAAAAACTGTTTTTT	CASGLAGWEKLFF
TRBV18	NA	TRBJ2-1	TRBD2	TGTGCCAGCTCACCACAAAGGAGTAGTAGCGGGGGGGCCAATGAGCAGTTCTTC	CASSPQRSSSGGANEQFF
TRBV30	NA	TRBJ1-4	NA	TGTGCCTGGAGTGTACAAGAGTGGGACGAAAAACTGTTTTTT	CAWSVQEWDEKLFF
TRBV19	once	TRBJ1-4	NA	TGTGCCAGTAGATCGGACGGATCTAATGAAAAACTGTTTTTT	CASRSDGSNEKLFF
TRBV15	NA	TRBJ1-6	TRBD1	TGTGCCACCAGCAGGGGACAGGCGGACAATTCACCCCTCCACTTT	CATSRGQADNSPLHF
TRBV2	NA	TRBJ1-3	NA	TGTGCCAGCAGTCCAGGACAGGGAAACACCATATATTTT	CASSPGQGNTIYF
TRBV5-1	once	TRBJ1-3	TRBD1	TGCGCCAGCAGCCTGGACAGGGGCGGAAACACCATATATTTT	CASSLDRGGNTIYF
TRBV6-1	once	TRBJ2-5	NA	TGTGCCAGCAGCCCTGTCCAAGAGACCCAGTACTTC	CASSPVQETQYF
TRBV5-6	NA	TRBJ2-7	TRBD2	TGTGCCAGCAGTAGGGGGCGGGAGGGCAGCGAGCAGTACTTC	CASSRGREGSEQYF
TRBV2	NA	TRBJ1-3	NA	TGTGCCAGCAGCGTGATTGGAAACACCATATATTTT	CASSVIGNTIYF
TRBV7-2	NA	TRBJ2-5	TRBD1	TGTGCCAGCAGCCAAGGACAGGGTGAGACCCAGTACTTC	CASSQGQGETQYF
TRBV7-3	NA	TRBJ2-3	NA	TGTGCCAGCAGCCAGCGGACCCCCACTGCGGATACGCAGTATTTT	CASSQRTPTADTQYF
TRBV19	NA	TRBJ2-1	TRBD1	TGTGCCAGTAGTCCTTGGACAGGTGACTTCCCACATCGGAACAATGAGCAGTTCTTC	CASSPWTGDFPHRNNEQFF
TRBV30	NA	TRBJ2-3	TRBD1	TGTGCCTGGGAAAACAGGGGTTACGATACGCAGTATTTT	CAWENRGYDTQYF
TRBV28	NA	TRBJ1-1	NA	TGTGCCAGCAGTTTTCCCCCGGGGATGCCCAACACTGAAGCTTTCTTT	CASSFPPGMPNTEAFF
TRBV19	NA	TRBJ2-7	TRBD1	TGTGCCAGTGGGGCAGGGACAGGGGGCGGCGAGCAGTACTTC	CASGAGTGGGEQYF
TRBV27	NA	TRBJ1-2	TRBD1	TGTGCCAGCCGCCAGGGACAGGGGGCGTTCTATGGCTACACCTTC	CASRQGQGAFYGYTF
TRBV7-2	NA	TRBJ1-2	NA	TGTGCCAGCAGCCCTCGTACGGGATTCTATGGCTACACCTTC	CASSPRTGFYGYTF
TRBV30	NA	TRBJ1-5	NA	TGTGCCTGGAGTGAGGGGTCTAGCAATCAGCCCCAGCATTTT	CAWSEGSSNQPQHF
TRBV11-2	NA	TRBJ2-1	TRBD2	TGTGCCAGCAGCTCGACTAGCGGGAGGTACAATGAGCAGTTCTTC	CASSSTSGRYNEQFF
TRBV7-9	NA	TRBJ1-2	NA	TGTGCCAGCAGCTTAGACTTCAATGGCTACACCTTC	CASSLDFNGYTF
TRBV9	once	TRBJ2-1	NA	TGTGCCAGCAGCGTAGTAGGATTAGTAGGATTCAATGAGGGGCAGTTCTTC	CASSVVGLVGFNEGQFF
TRBV5-4	NA	TRBJ2-1	NA	TGTGCCAGCAGCCCACGGAGGGCCAATGAGCAGTTCTTC	CASSPRRANEQFF
TRBV7-2	few	TRBJ1-6	NA	TGTGCCAGCAGCTTAGTGGGGGATAATTCACCCCTCCACTTT	CASSLVGDNSPLHF
TRBV12-5	NA	TRBJ2-1	NA	TGTGCTAGTGGCCAAGGCCCGGGAACCCGTGGGGCTGAGCAGTTCTTC	CASGQGPGTRGAEQFF
TRBV7-9	NA	TRBJ2-7	NA	TGTGCCAGCAGCTCCTTTGGTGAGCAGTACTTC	CASSSFGEQYF
TRBV4-2	NA	TRBJ2-2	NA	TGTGCCAGCAGCCTTCAGGCGGGGGCAGCGAACACCGGGGAGCTGTTTTTT	CASSLQAGAANTGELFF
TRBV6-1	NA	TRBJ1-5	NA	TGTGCCAGCAGTGGAGATCCGGGACGCCTTAGCCTCCAGCATTTT	CASSGDPGRLSLQHF
TRBV19	NA	TRBJ1-1	NA	TGTGCCAGTAGTAAACTGAACACTGAAGCTTTCTTT	CASSKLNTEAFF
TRBV7-8	once	TRBJ2-1	TRBD2	TGTGCCAGCAGCTTAGTTCGCGGGGGGTTCTACAATGAGCAGTTCTTC	CASSLVRGGFYNEQFF
TRBV5-4	NA	TRBJ2-1	TRBD2	TGTGCCAGCAGCTACGCCGGGACTAGCGGCTACAATGAGCAGTTCTTC	CASSYAGTSGYNEQFF
TRBV29-1	NA	TRBJ2-2	TRBD1	TGCAGCGTACCGGGACAGATGAACACCGGGGAGCTGTTTTTT	CSVPGQMNTGELFF
TRBV30	once	TRBJ2-3	TRBD2	TGTGCCTGGAGTGTACTGGGGGGACTACCTGGGACAGATACGCAGTATTTT	CAWSVLGGLPGTDTQYF
TRBV5-4	NA	TRBJ2-1	NA	TGTGCCAGCAGCTTGCAAGGCGGGGTGATCGATGAGCAGTTCTTC	CASSLQGGVIDEQFF
TRBV6-1	NA	TRBJ2-1	TRBD2	TGTGCCAGCAGTGAATGGCTAGCGGGAGTGGGTTCCTACAATGAGCAGTTCTTC	CASSEWLAGVGSYNEQFF
TRBV19	NA	TRBJ2-7	TRBD1	TGTGCCAGTAGTATAGGGACAGGACTCTCCTACGAGCAGTACTTC	CASSIGTGLSYEQYF
TRBV4-2	NA	TRBJ2-7	NA	TGTGCCAGCAGCCAAGCGGACATCTCCTACGAGCAGTACTTC	CASSQADISYEQYF
TRBV10-3	once	TRBJ2-7	TRBD1	TGTGCCATCAGTGACTCGGGACAGAGAATCGAGCAGTACTTC	CAISDSGQRIEQYF
TRBV2	NA	TRBJ2-3	NA	TGTGCCAGCAGTGCCGGGAGTAGCACAGATACGCAGTATTTT	CASSAGSSTDTQYF
TRBV19	once	TRBJ1-4	NA	TGTGCCAGTAGTAGGAGACAGTATAATGAAAAACTGTTTTTT	CASSRRQYNEKLFF
TRBV6-5	NA	TRBJ1-1	NA	TGTGCCAGCAGTTACTCGTCAGGGGTCTTGAACACTGAAGCTTTCTTT	CASSYSSGVLNTEAFF
TRBV7-6	few	TRBJ2-1	NA	TGTGCCAGCAGCCCAACCTCCCCATGGTTAGGGCAGTTCTTC	CASSPTSPWLGQFF
TRBV5-1	NA	TRBJ2-5	TRBD1	TGCGCCAGCAGCCCGGGACAGACCCAAGAGACCCAGTACTTC	CASSPGQTQETQYF